This T cell receptor (beta chain) was sequenced during a study of T cells after yellow fever vaccination. Findings and limits, study-wide: It was the secondary response that reached its peak faster, day 5 versus 15, but it was weaker.

MiXCR, run by TCRdb on the 5' RACE reads, gives a single entry per CDR3 protein. The sample has about 320,000 distinct CDR3 sequences, roughly 10% seen once. The V gene lost 4 bases and the J gene lost 6 bases, with 21 bases spanning the gap. This CDR3 is built from 16 residues. Per the germline V gene, CDR1 is MGHRA and CDR2 is YSYEKL. About this clonotype: Its antigen is not identified.

This chain uses TRBV4-1 with TRBJ1-1, with a possible D match to TRBD1 (6 bases). The sequence derives from a man aged 18 to 30 who received the YFV17D yellow fever vaccine. Sequencing was performed on CD4+ T cells sorted from PBMCs, taken 45 days after the yellow fever booster vaccination. CDR3 DNA: TGCGCCAGCAGCCCCAGGGGAGGCGGGGGAACCGCTGAAGCTTTCTTT. Encoded protein: CASSPRGGGGTAEAFF.